This TCR beta chain was documented in a study of cytomegalovirus exposure and HLA in healthy donors. Whole-study findings and limits: In a later analysis, at a false discovery rate of 0.05, over 15,000 TCR beta sequences matched HLA alleles. Rates of TCR association differed by HLA locus in a later analysis, with DRB1 highest and HLA-C lowest. Association of a missense DCLRE1C variant with TCR beta V- and J-gene trimming was reported in a later analysis.

Use of 60 Vbeta and 13 Jbeta primers characterized the PCR. Data came from immunoSEQ multiplex PCR; TCRdb stores just in-frame clones and leaves some out. The repertoire holds around 61,000 clones, with about four fifths as singletons. Turning to this clone: Its specificity is unknown.

The receptor's source is a man in his forties or fifties in good health and CMV-seronegative. Sequences were obtained from PBMCs.

Here the CDR3 reads CASRLFTDSSYEQYF. The CDR3 nucleotides read TGTGCCAGCAGACTGTTTACGGACAGCTCCTACGAGCAGTACTTC. This chain connects TRBV11-3 to TRBJ2-7; perhaps TRBD1 as D (6 bases). V lost 6 bases and J 0 bases, leaving 15 bases between the germline ends. The CDR3 sequence is 15 residues long. CDR1 and CDR2 (germline): SGHNT, YENEEA.